The TCR beta chain described here comes from a study of blood T cell repertoires in COVID-19 (dated by TCRdb to about 2020). At the level of the whole study: Samples covering the acute and convalescent phases of COVID-19 were provided by collaborators in the United States, Italy and Spain. The material from the prospective study consisted of cDNA or gDNA derived from T cells, B-cell-depleted T cells, or PBMCs. Deeply sampled blood TCRbeta repertoires from subjects exposed to, actively infected with, or recovered from COVID-19 were included in the dataset. The repertoires were made available in a free public database intended to serve as a resource for research on the immune response to SARS-CoV-2. The samples were drawn from the first 160 participants of the ongoing ImmuneRACE study and from 950 to 1,500 subjects provided by 6 global collaborators. The sample metadata nearly always contained a de-identified subject ID, COVID-19 status, age in years and sex. HLA class I and class II types, where available, came from metadata supplied by the sample provider rather than from assay-based typing.

One collaborating source in Seattle enrolled patients while the patients were actively infected and followed the patients over time throughout the course of disease. Each collaborating institution followed its own protocols to collect whole blood in K2EDTA tubes. For TCRbeta analysis, collaborator samples were shipped as frozen whole blood, as isolated PBMCs, or as DNA extracted from either sample type. Points on this clone: Its antigen remains undetermined. No base quality information exists; no much larger clone differs at one position.

Beyond this particular receptor, the publication reports: Clinical and demographic metadata were provided uncurated, with the amount varying by source and participant.

The immunoSEQ Assay, a bias-controlled multiplex PCR, was used to amplify TCRbeta CDR3 regions from genomic DNA. Per the authors' processing: The number of nucleated cells in each sample was estimated from the amplification of reference gene primers within the assay. To quantify the absolute abundance of each unique TCRbeta CDR3 rearrangement, sequence reads were collapsed and filtered. Productive Simpson clonality was computed per sample as the square root of Simpson's diversity index over productive rearrangements. This immuneACCESS table, as held by TCRdb, lists in-frame sequences with V and J called but not all clones. Of the missing ones, under half trace to an unresolved V gene in checked studies; the others have no known cause. The DNA gave D and trimming, while V, J and clone size come from that table. The sample has roughly 160,000 clones on record, roughly 80% of them singletons. The ten top clones hold about 8.8% of the sample.

The CDR3 covers 14 residues, taking in both the cysteine and the phenylalanine. Here the CDR3 DNA is all that survives: 42 bases in frame from base 1. In the germline V gene, CDR1 corresponds to KGHSH and CDR2 to LQKENI. V drops 3 bases and J drops 3 bases, leaving 11 bases in between. This clonotype was sampled from an elderly woman with COVID-19, enrolled during active disease. The chain links TRBV18 with TRBJ1-1, with the D gene not clear enough to name. Sample: peripheral blood. Here the CDR3 is given as CASSPGSTDTEAFF. The nucleotides are TGTGCCAGCTCACCCGGGAGTACGGACACTGAAGCTTTCTTT.